What follows are 22 T cell receptor beta chains derived from one specimen sequenced in a study of T cells in Graves' hyperthyroidism and ophthalmopathy. Amplification targeted TCR beta CDR3 regions from RNA transcripts. During a first-round RT-PCR of the TCR CDR3, the HTBI primer set was used. TCRdb ran MiXCR on the multiplex PCR reads and lists one entry per CDR3 protein. The data contain some 400,000 distinct CDR3 sequences, approximately 19% of them seen just once; the ten biggest clones take up around 3.4%. Material: blood. The source is a woman aged 18-35 years with Graves' hyperthyroidism.

This clonotype was observed a handful of times. J is TRBJ1-6 and V is TRBV6-1, with TRBD1 as a possible D gene (5 bases). This CDR3 comprises 15 residues. V was clipped by 6 bases and J by 7 bases, with 16 bases between them. CDR1 and CDR2 (germline): MNHNS, SASEGT. CDR3 nucleotide sequence: TGTGCCAGCAGATCAACCAGGGAGTACAATTCACCCCTCCACTTT. Its protein is CASRSTREYNSPLHF.

There are many counts of this clonotype. This sequence joins TRBV27 and TRBJ1-2, with a possible D match to TRBD1 (5 bases). Germline CDR1 reads MNHEY; CDR2 reads SMNVEV (reference sequence). V lost 6 bases to trimming and J lost 3 bases, with 20 bases between them. The CDR3 totals 16 residues. CDR3 coding DNA: TGTGCCAGCAGCCCTGGATGGGGACGCGATTACTATGGCTACACCTTC. Its protein product is CASSPGWGRDYYGYTF.

Many counts were recorded for this clonotype. V gene TRBV20-1 combines with J gene TRBJ1-1; D is perhaps TRBD1 (5 bases). With 1 base removed from V and 1 base from J, the gap between germline ends came to 10 bases. Per germline, CDR1 DFQATT and CDR2 SNEGSKA (reference sequence). This CDR3 has 14 amino acids. CDR3 loop: CSARAGLENTEAFF. In DNA, the CDR3 is TGCAGTGCTAGAGCAGGGCTGGAGAACACTGAAGCTTTCTTT.

There are many counts of this clonotype. This chain joins TRBV7-3 and TRBJ2-5; TRBD2 might be the D (5 bases). There are 13 residues in the CDR3. V lost 5 bases and J 1 base, leaving 8 bases between the germline ends. The germline V gene encodes CDR1 SGHTA and CDR2 FQGTGA. CDR3 bases: TGTGCCAGCAGCGGAGGCGGCCAAGAGACCCAGTACTTC. The encoded protein is CASSGGGQETQYF.

The chain is built from TRBV24-1 and TRBJ2-3; the match to TRBD2 covers 7 bases. The germline CDR1 and CDR2 sequences are KGHDR and SFDVKD. The CDR3 spans 16 residues. V lost 2 bases to trimming and J lost 0 bases; unmatched junction nucleotides: 4. In DNA form, the CDR3 reads TGTGCCACCAGTGATTCGGGAGGACCTAGCACAGATACGCAGTATTTT. Translated: CATSDSGGPSTDTQYF.

The genes are TRBV12-3 or TRBV12-4 and TRBJ1-2; D gene ambiguous. This CDR3 comprises 12 residues. V was shortened by 3 bases and J by 7 bases, with 9 bases between the two germline ends. The CDR3 sequence is CASSFSGAGYTF. CDR3 sequence (DNA): TGTGCCAGCAGTTTCTCGGGTGCTGGCTACACCTTC.

The chain combines TRBV6-1 with TRBJ1-5; 10 nucleotides match TRBD1. Per germline, CDR1 MNHNS and CDR2 SASEGT. The CDR3 consists of 15 residues. The V segment lost 5 bases and the J segment 7 bases; nucleotides outside the gene matches: 8. The CDR3 sequence: CASSTTGGYGQPQHF. DNA of the CDR3: TGTGCCAGCAGTACGACAGGGGGCTACGGGCAGCCCCAGCATTTT.

This clonotype came up many times. The V call is TRBV29-1, the J call TRBJ2-6; TRBD1 agrees at 8 bases. Germline V gene lookup returns CDR1 SQVTM and CDR2 ANQGSEA. CDR3 length: 16 amino acids. V lost 6 bases and J lost 5; bases outside the gene matches: 12. This chain's CDR3 is CSVPRQGHVWANVLTF. CDR3 nucleotides: TGCAGCGTACCGAGACAGGGGCACGTATGGGCCAACGTCCTGACTTTC.

There are many counts of this clonotype. The genes are TRBV5-5 and TRBJ1-5, with D hard to call. V lost 3 bases and J 2 bases, leaving 9 bases between the germline ends. Germline V gene lookup returns CDR1 SGHKS and CDR2 YYEKEE (reference sequence). The CDR3 has 14 amino acids. CDR3 in DNA: TGTGCCAGCAGCTGGGAGGTGGGCAATCAGCCCCAGCATTTT. Its protein product is CASSWEVGNQPQHF.

This clonotype was counted between two and nine times. The rearrangement links TRBV4-1 to TRBJ2-6, with D perhaps matching TRBD1 or TRBD2 (5 bases each). From germline, CDR1 is MGHRA and CDR2 YSYEKL. The CDR3 has 18 amino acids. V was shortened by 0 bases and J by 3 bases, with 15 bases between the two germline ends. This CDR3 reads CASSQELGTLIGANVLTF. The CDR3 coding sequence is TGCGCCAGCAGCCAAGAATTGGGGACGCTCATTGGGGCCAACGTCCTGACTTTC.

V usage is TRBV6-5 and J usage is TRBJ1-6, with no clear D. Trimming took off 1 base at V and 7 bases at J, with 11 bases between the two ends. This CDR3 is built from 15 residues. In germline, CDR1 is MNHEY, CDR2 SVGAGI. The CDR3 DNA follows: TGTGCCAGCAGTTACTTTTTCCAGACCAATTCACCCCTCCACTTT. Translation gives CASSYFFQTNSPLHF.

Ten or more counts support this clonotype. The CDR3 loop is CASGYIAKNIQYF. The CDR3 bases are TGTGCCAGCGGCTATATAGCCAAAAACATTCAGTACTTC. The chain has TRBV28 and TRBJ2-4; no firm D call. Deletions cut 8 bases from V and 0 bases from J, with 8 bases between. This CDR3 region has 13 residues. Germline CDR1 reads MDHEN; CDR2 reads SYDVKM.

This clonotype occurred many times. This chain links TRBV7-8 with TRBJ1-5, with 9 bases aligning to TRBD1. CDR3 length equals 15 residues. With 7 bases clipped from V and 1 base from J, the junction kept 5 bases outside the gene matches. Germline V gene data show CDR1 as SGHVS and CDR2 as FQNEAQ. CDR3 residues: CASNKGQGSNQPQHF. The CDR3 region has the DNA TGTGCCAGCAACAAAGGACAGGGGAGCAATCAGCCCCAGCATTTT.

This clonotype was found many times. V gene TRBV12-3 or TRBV12-4 combines with J gene TRBJ1-5; 7 nucleotides match TRBD1. V was clipped by 8 bases and J by 1 base; unmatched bases: 5. The CDR3 totals 14 residues. The CDR3 DNA follows: TGTGCCAGCTCGACAGGGCTGAGCAATCAGCCCCAGCATTTT. Protein: CASSTGLSNQPQHF.

In its sample, this clonotype was seen many times. The V and J genes are TRBV5-1 and TRBJ2-4; 8 nucleotides align to TRBD2. Germline V lookup: CDR1 SGHRS, CDR2 YFSETQ. The CDR3 is 17 amino acids. V dropped 0 bases and J dropped 6; count of bases not matched to a gene: 11. The CDR3, as DNA: TGCGCCAGCAGCTTGGATAACCGGGGGGGCGGGATAAACATTCAGTACTTC. It translates to CASSLDNRGGGINIQYF. The whole variable domain, remainder taken from reference TRBV5-1 and TRBJ2-4, is KAGVTQTPRYLIKTRGQQVTLSCSPISGHRSVSWYQQTPGQGLQFLFEYFSETQRNKGNFPGRFSGRQFSNSRSEMNVSTLELGDSALYLCASSLDNRGGGINIQYFGAGTRLSVL.

The V call is TRBV6-1, the J call TRBJ1-1; maybe TRBD1 (6 bases). Trimming removed 8 bases from V and 5 bases from J, with 21 bases in between. This CDR3 is built from 15 residues. Per the germline V gene, CDR1 is MNHNS and CDR2 is SASEGT. CDR3 DNA sequence: TGTGCCAGCCGCACCTCCATGGGGGCCTGGACTGAAGCTTTCTTT. Translating it yields CASRTSMGAWTEAFF.

The rearrangement joins TRBV6-7 to TRBJ1-3, with D perhaps TRBD1 (5 bases). TRBV6-7 is an ORF, and what it does is uncertain. V was pared by 4 bases and J by 3 bases, with 16 bases between. The CDR3 length is 16 residues. The chain's CDR3 is CASSCPAGSCGNTIYF. The CDR3 DNA is TGTGCCAGCAGTTGCCCCGCAGGGAGTTGTGGAAACACCATATATTTT.

CDR3 coding DNA: TGTGCCAGCAGTCTTAGGACATTTTTGGGCAATCAGCCCCAGCATTTT. Translation: CASSLRTFLGNQPQHF. The chain links TRBV28 to TRBJ1-5; the D gene is possibly TRBD1 (5 bases). The germline CDR1 and CDR2 sequences are MDHEN and SYDVKM. V lost 5 bases and J 2 bases, leaving 16 bases between the germline ends. There are 16 residues in the CDR3.

This clonotype was seen at least ten times. V gene TRBV2 combines with J gene TRBJ1-5; no clear D gene. Germline V gene sequence: CDR1 SNHLY, CDR2 FYNNEI. The CDR3 loop spans 16 amino acids. Trimming took 8 bases from V and 3 from J, leaving 20 bases between them. The CDR3 DNA is TGTGCCAGCCGGGAGGGTTTTTACACCTACAATCAGCCCCAGCATTTT. Its translation is CASREGFYTYNQPQHF.

This clonotype has ten or more counts. The chain combines TRBV24-1 with TRBJ1-5, with unresolved D. Trimming left V 0 bases short and J 4 bases short, with 6 bases between. Germline CDR1 is KGHDR and CDR2 is SFDVKD. The CDR3 has 14 amino acids. CDR3 nucleotide sequence: TGTGCCACCAGTGATTTGACAGAAAATCAGCCCCAGCATTTT. It is translated as CATSDLTENQPQHF.

About this clonotype itself: It may be a read error: a sequence one base away is much more abundant. The chain couples TRBV11-2 to TRBJ2-7; TRBD2 aligns across 8 bases. V dropped 4 bases and J dropped 6; count of bases not matched to a gene: 8. The CDR3 covers 14 residues. Germline assignment: CDR1 SGHAT and CDR2 FQNNGV. For the CDR3, the DNA is TGTGCCAGCAGCTACCTTAGCGGGAATGTCGAGCAGTACTTC. The encoded protein is CASSYLSGNVEQYF.

CDR3 bases: TGTGCCAGCAACGGCCAGGTATCGCCTAACTATGGCTACACCTTC. The encoded protein is CASNGQVSPNYGYTF. J is TRBJ1-2 and V is TRBV13; D is unclear. The CDR3 is 15 residues long. The germline V gene encodes CDR1 PRHDT and CDR2 FYEKMQ (reference sequence). The ends were cut back, 7 bases at V and 0 bases at J, with 15 bases in the middle.